The clone carrying this T cell receptor (beta chain) was observed many times. Its antigen is undetermined. This sample was taken from a study of T cell repertoires in cytomegalovirus infection. Study as a whole: Shared public TCR beta signatures pointed to both CMV infection and a matching HLA type.

Trimming cost V 5 bases and J 4 bases, with 20 bases left between them. The CDR3 contains 17 residues. Germline CDR1 is SEHNR and CDR2 is FQNEAQ (reference sequence). Broader study findings: What dominated the ex vivo response were HLA-C-restricted CMV-specific TCR beta clonotypes.

TCRdb recomputed calls from the reads with MiXCR, one row per CDR3 protein. Of roughly 640,000 distinct CDR3 sequences in the sample, more than 20% were seen once. Source material: CD8+ T cells from PBMCs. V usage is TRBV7-9 and J usage is TRBJ1-4; D might be TRBD1 (5 bases). This receptor was taken from a human donor in good health (CMV status not recorded). Some clones in this sample may be carry-over from other donors' samples. CDR3 protein: CASSAYYQGGRNEKLFF. The CDR3 nucleotides are TGTGCCAGCAGCGCGTATTACCAGGGAGGGCGTAATGAAAAACTGTTTTTT.